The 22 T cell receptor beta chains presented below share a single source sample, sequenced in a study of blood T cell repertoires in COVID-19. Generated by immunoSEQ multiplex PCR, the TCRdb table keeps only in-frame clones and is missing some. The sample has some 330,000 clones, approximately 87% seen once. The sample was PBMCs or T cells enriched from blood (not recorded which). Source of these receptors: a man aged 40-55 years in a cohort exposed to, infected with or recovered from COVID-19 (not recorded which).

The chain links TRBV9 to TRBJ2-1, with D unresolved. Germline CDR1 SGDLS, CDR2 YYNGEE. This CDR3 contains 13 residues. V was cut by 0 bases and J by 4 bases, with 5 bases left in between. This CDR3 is CASSVGDYNEQFF. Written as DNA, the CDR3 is TGTGCCAGCAGCGTAGGAGATTACAATGAGCAGTTCTTC. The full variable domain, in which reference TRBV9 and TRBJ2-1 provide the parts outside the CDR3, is DSGVTQTPKHLITATGQRVTLRCSPRSGDLSVYWYQQSLDQGLQFLIQYYNGEERAKGNILERFSAQQFPDLHSELNLSSLELGDSALYFCASSVGDYNEQFFGPGTRLTVL.

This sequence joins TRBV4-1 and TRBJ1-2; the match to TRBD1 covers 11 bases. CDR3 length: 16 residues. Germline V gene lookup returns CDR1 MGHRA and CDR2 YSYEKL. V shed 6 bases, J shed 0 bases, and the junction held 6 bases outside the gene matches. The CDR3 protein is CASRKGQGGTNYGYTF. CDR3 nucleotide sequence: TGCGCCAGCAGAAAGGGACAGGGGGGAACTAACTATGGCTACACCTTC.

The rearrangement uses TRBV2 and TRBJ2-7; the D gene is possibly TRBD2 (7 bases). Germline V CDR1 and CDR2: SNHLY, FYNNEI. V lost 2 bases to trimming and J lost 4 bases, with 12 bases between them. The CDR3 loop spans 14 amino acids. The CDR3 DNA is TGTGCCAGCAGTGAAAGCGGGACATGGTACGAGCAGTACTTC. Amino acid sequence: CASSESGTWYEQYF.

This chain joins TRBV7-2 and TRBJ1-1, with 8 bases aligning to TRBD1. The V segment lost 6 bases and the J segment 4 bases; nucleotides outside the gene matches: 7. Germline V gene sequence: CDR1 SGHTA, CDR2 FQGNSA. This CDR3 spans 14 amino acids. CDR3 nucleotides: TGTGCCAGCAGACGACAACAGGGGGTCACTGAAGCTTTCTTT. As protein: CASRRQQGVTEAFF. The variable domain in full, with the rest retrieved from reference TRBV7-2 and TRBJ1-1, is GAGVSQSPSNKVTEKGKDVELRCDPISGHTALYWYRQSLGQGLEFLIYFQGNSAPDKSGLPSDRFSAERTGGSVSTLTIQRTQQEDSAVYLCASRRQQGVTEAFFGQGTRLTVV.

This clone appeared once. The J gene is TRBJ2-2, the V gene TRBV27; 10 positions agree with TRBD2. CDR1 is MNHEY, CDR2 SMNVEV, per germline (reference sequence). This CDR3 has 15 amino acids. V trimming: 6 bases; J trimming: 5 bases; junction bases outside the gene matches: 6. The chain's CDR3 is CASRLIAGGTGELFF. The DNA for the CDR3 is TGTGCCAGCAGGCTGATAGCGGGAGGTACCGGGGAGCTGTTTTTT.

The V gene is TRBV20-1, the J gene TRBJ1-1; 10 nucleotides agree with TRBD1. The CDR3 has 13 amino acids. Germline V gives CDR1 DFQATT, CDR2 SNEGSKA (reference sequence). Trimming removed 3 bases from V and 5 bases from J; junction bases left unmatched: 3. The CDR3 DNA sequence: TGCAGTGCTAGTCCGGACAGGGGGACTGAAGCTTTCTTT. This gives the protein CSASPDRGTEAFF.

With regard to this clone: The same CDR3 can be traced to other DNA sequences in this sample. The CDR3 is CASSPTSGSTDTQYF. In DNA, the CDR3 is TGTGCCAGCTCACCGACTAGCGGGAGCACAGATACGCAGTATTTT. The chain combines TRBV18 with TRBJ2-3; TRBD2 matches at 10 bases. Germline V gene lookup returns CDR1 KGHSH and CDR2 LQKENI. CDR3 length: 15 residues. With 3 bases clipped from V and 0 bases from J, the junction kept 0 bases outside the gene matches.

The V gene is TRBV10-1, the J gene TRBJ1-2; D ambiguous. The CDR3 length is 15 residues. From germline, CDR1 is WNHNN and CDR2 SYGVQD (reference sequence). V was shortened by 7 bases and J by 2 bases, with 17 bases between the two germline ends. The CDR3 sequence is CASTIPYEENYGYTF. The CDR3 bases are TGCGCCAGCACCATCCCGTATGAGGAGAACTATGGCTACACCTTC.

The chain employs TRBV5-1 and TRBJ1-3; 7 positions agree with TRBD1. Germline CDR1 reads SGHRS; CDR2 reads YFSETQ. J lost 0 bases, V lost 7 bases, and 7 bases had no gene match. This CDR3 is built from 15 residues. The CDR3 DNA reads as TGCGCCAGCCGCCGGGCAGGGGGCTCTGGAAACACCATATATTTT. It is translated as CASRRAGGSGNTIYF.

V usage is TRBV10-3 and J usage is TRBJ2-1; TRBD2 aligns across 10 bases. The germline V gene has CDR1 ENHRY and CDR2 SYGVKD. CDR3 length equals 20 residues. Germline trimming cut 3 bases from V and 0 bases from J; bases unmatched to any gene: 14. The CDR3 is CAISDVSVTSGTSSYNEQFF. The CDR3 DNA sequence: TGTGCCATCAGTGATGTCTCGGTTACTAGCGGGACCAGCTCCTACAATGAGCAGTTCTTC.

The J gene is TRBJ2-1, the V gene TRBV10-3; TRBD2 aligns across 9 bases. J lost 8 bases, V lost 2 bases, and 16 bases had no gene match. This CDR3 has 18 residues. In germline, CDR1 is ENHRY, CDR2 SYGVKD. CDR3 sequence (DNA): TGTGCCATCAGTGAGAGGGGTAGGTATGGGACTAGCCCGGATGAGCAGTTCTTC. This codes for CAISERGRYGTSPDEQFF.

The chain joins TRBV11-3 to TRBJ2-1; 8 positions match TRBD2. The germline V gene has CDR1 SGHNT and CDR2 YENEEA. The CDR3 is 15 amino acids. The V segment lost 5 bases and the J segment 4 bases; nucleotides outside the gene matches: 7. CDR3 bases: TGTGCCAGCAGCCAAAGCGGGAGAAGATACAATGAGCAGTTCTTC. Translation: CASSQSGRRYNEQFF.

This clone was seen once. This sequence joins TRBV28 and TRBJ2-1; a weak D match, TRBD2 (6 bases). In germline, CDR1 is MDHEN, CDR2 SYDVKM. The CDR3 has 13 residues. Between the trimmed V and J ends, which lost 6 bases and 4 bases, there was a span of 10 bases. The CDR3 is CASSRDFYNEQFF. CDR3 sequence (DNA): TGTGCCAGCAGCCGGGACTTTTACAATGAGCAGTTCTTC.

The CDR3 region is CAWSDGQAGNEQFF. The CDR3 DNA reads as TGTGCCTGGAGTGACGGACAGGCCGGCAATGAGCAGTTCTTC. The chain is built from TRBV30 and TRBJ2-1; 7 bases are a match to TRBD1. The trim removed 1 base at V and 6 bases at J, leaving 6 bases unmatched. The germline CDR1 and CDR2 sequences are GTSNPN and SVGIG (reference sequence). CDR3 size: 14 residues.

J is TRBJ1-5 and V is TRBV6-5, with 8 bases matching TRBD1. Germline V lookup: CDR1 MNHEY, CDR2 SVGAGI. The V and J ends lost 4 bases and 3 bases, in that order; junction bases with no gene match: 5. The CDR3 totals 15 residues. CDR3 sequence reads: CASSLTGVANQPQHF. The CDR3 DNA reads TGTGCCAGCAGTTTGACAGGGGTTGCCAATCAGCCCCAGCATTTT.

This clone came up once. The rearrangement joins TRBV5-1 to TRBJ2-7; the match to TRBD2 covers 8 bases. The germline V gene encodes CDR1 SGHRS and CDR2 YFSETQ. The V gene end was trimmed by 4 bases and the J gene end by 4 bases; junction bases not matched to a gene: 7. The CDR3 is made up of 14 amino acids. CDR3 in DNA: TGCGCCAGCAGCGTCCGGGAGGGTACGTACGAGCAGTACTTC. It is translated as CASSVREGTYEQYF.

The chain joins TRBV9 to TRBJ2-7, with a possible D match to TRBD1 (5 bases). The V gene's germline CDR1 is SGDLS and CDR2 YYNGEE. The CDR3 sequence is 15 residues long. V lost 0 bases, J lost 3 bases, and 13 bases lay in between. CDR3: CASSVAPDQGYEQYF. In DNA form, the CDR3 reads TGTGCCAGCAGCGTAGCCCCCGATCAGGGCTACGAGCAGTACTTC.

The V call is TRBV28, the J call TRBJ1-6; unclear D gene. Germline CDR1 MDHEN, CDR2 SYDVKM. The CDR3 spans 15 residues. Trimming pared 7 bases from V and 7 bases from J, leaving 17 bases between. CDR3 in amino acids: CASKLGFNQNSPLHF. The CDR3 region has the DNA TGTGCCAGCAAACTCGGGTTTAATCAGAATTCACCCCTCCACTTT.

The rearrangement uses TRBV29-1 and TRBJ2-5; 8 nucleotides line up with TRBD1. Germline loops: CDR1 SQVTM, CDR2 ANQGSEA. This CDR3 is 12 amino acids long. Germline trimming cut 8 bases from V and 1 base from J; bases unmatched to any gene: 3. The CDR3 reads CSTGQGQETQYF. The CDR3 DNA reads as TGCAGCACTGGACAGGGCCAAGAGACCCAGTACTTC.

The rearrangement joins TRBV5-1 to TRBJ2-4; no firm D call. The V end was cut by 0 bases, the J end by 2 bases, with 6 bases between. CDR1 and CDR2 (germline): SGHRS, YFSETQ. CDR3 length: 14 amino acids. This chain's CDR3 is CASSLDFSKNIQYF. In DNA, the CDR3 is TGCGCCAGCAGCTTGGATTTCTCCAAAAACATTCAGTACTTC. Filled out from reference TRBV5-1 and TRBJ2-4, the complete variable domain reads KAGVTQTPRYLIKTRGQQVTLSCSPISGHRSVSWYQQTPGQGLQFLFEYFSETQRNKGNFPGRFSGRQFSNSRSEMNVSTLELGDSALYLCASSLDFSKNIQYFGAGTRLSVL.

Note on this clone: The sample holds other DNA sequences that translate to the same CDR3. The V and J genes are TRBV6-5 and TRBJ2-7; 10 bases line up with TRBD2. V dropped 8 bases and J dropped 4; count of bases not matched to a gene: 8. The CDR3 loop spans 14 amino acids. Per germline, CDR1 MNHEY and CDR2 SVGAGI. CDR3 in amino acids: CASGRTSGEYEQYF. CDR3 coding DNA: TGTGCCAGCGGAAGGACTAGCGGAGAATACGAGCAGTACTTC.

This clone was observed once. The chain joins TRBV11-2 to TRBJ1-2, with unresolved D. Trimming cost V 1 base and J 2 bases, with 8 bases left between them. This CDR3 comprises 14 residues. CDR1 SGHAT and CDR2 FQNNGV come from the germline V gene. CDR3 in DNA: TGTGCCAGCAGCTTAGGAGCGGCCAACTATGGCTACACCTTC. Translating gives CASSLGAANYGYTF. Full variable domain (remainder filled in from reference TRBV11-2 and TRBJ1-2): EAGVAQSPRYKIIEKRQSVAFWCNPISGHATLYWYQQILGQGPKLLIQFQNNGVVDDSQLPKDRFSAERLKGVDSTLKIQPAKLEDSAVYLCASSLGAANYGYTFGSGTRLTVV.